This T cell receptor (beta chain) came from a study of identical twins. Study outcomes and limitations: The abundant beta clonotypes from cord blood had fewer insertions, and memory repertoires had none of this. Recombination models fit unrelated individuals' TCR alpha sharing but underestimated twins'. Rather than following the same donors, the conclusions depended on cross-sectional statistical analysis. Low generation probability was overrepresented in out-of-frame alpha sequences shared by twins.

Via MiXCR, TCRdb re-called the 5' RACE reads, giving one row per CDR3 protein. The top ten clones hold 0.25% to 0.3% of a sample with 1.5 million to 2 million distinct CDR3 sequences, under 35% of them seen once. This CDR3 spans 15 amino acids. CDR1 LGHNA and CDR2 YNFKEQ come from the germline V gene. To note about this clonotype: Its antigen is as yet unknown. Relative to the germline gene, one junction end is altered; a read error may explain this.

The source of this sequence is a newborn girl in good health. The specimen sequenced was cord blood. The chain combines TRBV4-2 with TRBJ2-1, with D possibly matching TRBD2 (5 bases). CDR3 coding DNA: TGTGCCAGCAGCCCCCCGAGCGGTAAGACCAATGAGCACTTCTTC. It is translated as CASSPPSGKTNEHFF.